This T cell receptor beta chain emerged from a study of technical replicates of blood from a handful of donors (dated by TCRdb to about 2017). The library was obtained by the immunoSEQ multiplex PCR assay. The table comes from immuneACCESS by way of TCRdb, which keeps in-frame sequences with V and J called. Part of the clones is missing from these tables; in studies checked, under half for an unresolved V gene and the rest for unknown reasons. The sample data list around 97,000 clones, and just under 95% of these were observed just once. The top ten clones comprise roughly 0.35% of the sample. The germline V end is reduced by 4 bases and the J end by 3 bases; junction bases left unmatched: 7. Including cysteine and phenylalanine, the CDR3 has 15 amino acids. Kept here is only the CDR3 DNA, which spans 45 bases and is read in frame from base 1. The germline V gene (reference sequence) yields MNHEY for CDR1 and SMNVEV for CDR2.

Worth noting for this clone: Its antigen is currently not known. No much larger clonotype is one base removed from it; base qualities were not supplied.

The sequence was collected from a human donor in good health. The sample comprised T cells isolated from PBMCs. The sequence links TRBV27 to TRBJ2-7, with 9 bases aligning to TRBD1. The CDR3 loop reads CASSSETGGIYEQYF. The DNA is TGTGCCAGCAGTTCCGAGACAGGGGGGATCTACGAGCAGTACTTC.